This TCR beta chain was sequenced in a study of shared clonotypes between healthy human individuals. The study, taken as a whole, reports: Sharing across a handful of donors was seen in 4.5% to 6.5% of naive CD4 clonotypes.

The CDR3 totals 16 residues. V shed 1 base and J shed 0 bases, with 7 bases lying between them. Germline V gene data show CDR1 as SNHLY and CDR2 as FYNNEI. Clones were read by immunoSEQ multiplex PCR, and TCRdb kept only the in-frame ones, dropping some. The sample includes more than 2,000,000 clones, just over 90% of them seen just once. Details on this clone: Antigen unknown.

The sequence came from a young man in good health. Some clones in this sample may be carry-over from other donors' samples. Sample: naive CD4+ T cells from PBMCs. Described subset: CD45RA+ positively selected. The chain joins TRBV2 to TRBJ2-6; D is uncertain. The chain's CDR3 is CASSEGSRSGANVLTF. In DNA form, the CDR3 reads TGTGCCAGCAGTGAAGGTTCTCGCTCTGGGGCCAACGTCCTGACTTTC.